This TCR beta chain was recorded in a study of beta chain features in type 1 diabetes. Whole-study findings and limits: Among patients with Type 1 diabetes, TCRB CDR3s were moderately but significantly shorter in every one of the four CD4+ subsets. Researchers reported that naive, central memory and Treg TCRB repertoires appeared more similar in patients than in healthy donors. The influence of HLA type on TCRB rearrangement stayed undetermined.

A few counts support this clone. No antigen is known for it. What was sequenced were expressed TCRB transcripts, since all of the isolated RNA had been reverse transcribed. The table came from immunoSEQ multiplex PCR; TCRdb's copy has only in-frame clones and leaves some out. The sample shows approximately 340,000 clones, about 15% of them seen only once. The CDR3 has 13 amino acids. Trimming shortened V by 2 bases and J by 4 bases, and 9 bases separated the two germline ends. CDR1 is SGHKS and CDR2 is YYEKEE in the germline V gene (reference sequence). This clonotype was obtained from a young woman in good health. This chain links TRBV5-5 with TRBJ1-2; the D gene is possibly TRBD1 (5 bases). Sequenced material: naive CD4+ T cells from blood. The chain's CDR3 is CASSLRDSYGYTF. CDR3 DNA sequence: TGTGCCAGCAGCTTAAGAGACAGCTATGGCTACACCTTC.